This T cell receptor (beta chain) was identified during a study of T cells in Graves' hyperthyroidism and ophthalmopathy. Study-level points and caveats: From stable hyperthyroidism, ophthalmopathy was set apart by a 13 V-J model. Also found in blood were most expanded thyroid clonotypes above 0.001.

RNA transcripts served as the template for amplifying TCR beta CDR3 regions. The TCR CDR3 was amplified in a first-round RT-PCR using the HTBI primer set. One entry per CDR3 protein, called by TCRdb with MiXCR from the multiplex PCR reads. The sample carries more than 500,000 distinct CDR3 sequences, 15% to 20% recorded once. Germline V gene sequence: CDR1 GTSNPN, CDR2 SVGIG (reference sequence). The CDR3 totals 16 residues. About this clonotype: The target antigen is unknown. Possible read error: a much larger clone is one base away.

The rearrangement uses TRBV30 and TRBJ2-3; 11 bases agree with TRBD2. The clonotype comes from a woman younger than 45 with Graves' hyperthyroidism. Sequenced input: blood. The CDR3 protein is CAWSVGTSGFTDAQYF. The DNA of the CDR3 is TGTGCCTGGAGTGTAGGGACTAGCGGTTTCACAGATGCGCAGTATTTT.